What follows are 18 T cell receptor beta chains derived from one specimen sequenced in a study of shared clonotypes between healthy human individuals. Produced via immunoSEQ multiplex PCR; TCRdb's table is partial and in-frame only. The sample has roughly 500,000 clones, about four fifths seen once. Input material: PBMCs. These receptor sequences come from a middle-aged woman in good health. Some clones in this sample may be carry-over from other donors' samples.

On this clone itself: The identical CDR3 is also encoded by other nucleotide sequences in the sample. This rearrangement joins TRBV5-1 to TRBJ2-1; D is perhaps TRBD2 (6 bases). The CDR3 runs 15 residues. Germline V gene lookup returns CDR1 SGHRS and CDR2 YFSETQ. V dropped 0 bases and J dropped 1 base, with 8 bases sitting between them. The CDR3 is CASSLGLASYNEQFF. CDR3 nucleotides: TGCGCCAGCAGCTTGGGGCTAGCGTCCTACAATGAGCAGTTCTTC.

In the case of this clone: The sample contains more than one DNA sequence encoding this CDR3. The chain is built from TRBV7-8 and TRBJ1-5; maybe TRBD1 (5 bases). V was shortened by 5 bases and J by 0 bases, with 8 bases between the two germline ends. CDR1 is SGHVS, CDR2 FQNEAQ, per germline. The CDR3 spans 14 residues. CDR3 sequence (DNA): TGTGCCAGCAGCCCAGACAGTAGCAATCAGCCCCAGCATTTT. Protein: CASSPDSSNQPQHF.

This chain joins TRBV6-4 and TRBJ2-7; D is perhaps TRBD1 (5 bases). Trimming took 0 bases from V and 1 from J, leaving 7 bases between them. Germline V lookup: CDR1 MRHNA, CDR2 SNTAGT. This CDR3 region has 14 residues. In DNA, the CDR3 is TGTGCCAGCAGTGACTCAGACAGTTCCTACGAGCAGTACTTC. This codes for CASSDSDSSYEQYF.

The chain joins TRBV27 to TRBJ2-1; 10 nucleotides line up with TRBD2. With 6 bases clipped from V and 10 bases from J, the junction kept 9 bases outside the gene matches. The V gene's germline CDR1 is MNHEY and CDR2 SMNVEV (reference sequence). This CDR3 is 14 amino acids long. CDR3 in DNA: TGTGCCAGCAGGCCGACTAAACTAGCGGGAGAGCAGTTCTTC. It yields the protein CASRPTKLAGEQFF.

This chain links TRBV7-2 with TRBJ2-1; a weak D match, TRBD2 (5 bases). V was shortened by 2 bases and J by 4 bases, with 18 bases between the two germline ends. The CDR3 runs to 17 residues. CDR1 is SGHTA, CDR2 FQGNSA, per germline. Written as DNA, the CDR3 is TGTGCCAGCAGCTTAAACGCGCGGCTAGCCGGTTACAATGAGCAGTTCTTC. Its protein is CASSLNARLAGYNEQFF.

The chain is built from TRBV18 and TRBJ1-1, with 10 bases that match TRBD1. V lost 6 bases, J lost 6 bases, and 10 bases stayed unmatched. Germline CDR1 is KGHSH and CDR2 is LQKENI. The CDR3 totals 15 residues. CDR3 in DNA: TGTGCCAGCTCGGGGTGGGACAGGGGTGGCCCTGAAGCTTTCTTT. This encodes CASSGWDRGGPEAFF.

This sequence joins TRBV6-5 and TRBJ2-7; no definite D call. V gave up 7 bases and J gave up 4 bases, with 17 bases separating them. The germline V gene has CDR1 MNHEY and CDR2 SVGAGI. The length of the CDR3 is 14 residues. This CDR3 is CASTSHATAYEQYF. The CDR3 coding sequence is TGTGCCAGCACTTCTCATGCAACAGCGTACGAGCAGTACTTC.

This clone was detected only a few times. This sequence joins TRBV19 and TRBJ2-1; 8 bases are shared with TRBD1. This CDR3 has 15 residues. The ends lost 6 bases at V and 8 bases at J; junction bases unmatched: 12. Germline CDR1 LNHDA, CDR2 SQIVND (reference sequence). The CDR3 region has the DNA TGTGCCAGTAGCCGGACAGGGCAGCACAATGATGAGCAGTTCTTC. Translated, it gives CASSRTGQHNDEQFF.

The chain uses TRBV19 and TRBJ2-5, with 7 bases matching TRBD1. Losses at the gene ends were 1 base for V and 4 bases for J; bases not matched to a gene: 9. This CDR3 has 16 amino acids. Germline CDR1 and CDR2: LNHDA and SQIVND (reference sequence). The CDR3: CASSIAYRGTRETQYF. The CDR3 bases are TGTGCCAGTAGTATAGCCTACAGGGGTACGAGAGAGACCCAGTACTTC.

Points on this clone: Other DNA sequences from this sample encode an identical CDR3 as well. The chain carries TRBV5-1 and TRBJ1-1; D not certain. Trimming removed 2 bases at V and 0 bases at J, with 5 bases between. This CDR3 spans 13 amino acids. CDR1 is SGHRS and CDR2 is YFSETQ in the germline V gene. The CDR3 region is CASSFTVNTEAFF. Here the CDR3 DNA reads TGCGCCAGCAGCTTTACGGTGAACACTGAAGCTTTCTTT.

The chain has TRBV7-9 and TRBJ2-2; D gene uncertain. Germline V gene data show CDR1 as SEHNR and CDR2 as FQNEAQ (reference sequence). The V and J ends lost 3 bases and 4 bases respectively, with 15 bases between them. This CDR3 is built from 16 residues. CDR3 in amino acids: CASSFSVGIRTGELFF. The CDR3 bases are TGTGCCAGCAGCTTTTCAGTTGGGATTCGCACCGGGGAGCTGTTTTTT.

The rearrangement links TRBV7-8 to TRBJ2-5, with 7 bases aligning to TRBD1. This CDR3 is built from 15 residues. Germline V gives CDR1 SGHVS, CDR2 FQNEAQ. Trimming cost V 5 bases and J 5 bases; bases outside gene matches: 11. CDR3 amino acids: CASSPSRDSFETQYF. The CDR3 nucleotides read TGTGCCAGCAGCCCCTCCCGGGACAGTTTTGAGACCCAGTACTTC.

This clone appeared once. This chain joins TRBV20-1 and TRBJ2-7, with D unresolved. There are 11 residues in the CDR3. Germline lookup yields CDR1 DFQATT and CDR2 SNEGSKA (reference sequence). V lost 3 bases and J 7 bases, leaving 10 bases between the germline ends. In DNA form, the CDR3 reads TGCAGTGCTAGCGATTGGAGAGAGCAGTACTTC. Translated, it gives CSASDWREQYF.

The chain joins TRBV4-2 to TRBJ2-5; TRBD1 matches 10 bases. V lost 2 bases to trimming and J lost 7 bases; unmatched junction nucleotides: 7. CDR3 length equals 15 residues. The germline gives CDR1 LGHNA, CDR2 YNFKEQ. DNA of the CDR3: TGTGCCAGCAGCCAATCATTAGACAGGGGGCGGACCCAGTACTTC. Protein product: CASSQSLDRGRTQYF.

The rearrangement links TRBV7-2 to TRBJ2-7, with 8 bases aligning to TRBD1. The CDR3 sequence is 15 residues long. V lost 2 bases to trimming and J lost 2 bases; unmatched junction nucleotides: 5. CDR1 and CDR2 from the germline V gene are SGHTA and FQGNSA. The CDR3 loop reads CASSLWLDRAYEQYF. CDR3 sequence (DNA): TGTGCCAGCAGCTTATGGCTGGACAGGGCCTACGAGCAGTACTTC. Combining the CDR3 with reference TRBV7-2 and TRBJ2-7 gives the whole variable domain GAGVSQSPSNKVTEKGKDVELRCDPISGHTALYWYRQSLGQGLEFLIYFQGNSAPDKSGLPSDRFSAERTGGSVSTLTIQRTQQEDSAVYLCASSLWLDRAYEQYFGPGTRLTVT.

This clone was picked up one time. The sample has other DNA sequences that encode this CDR3 too. The chain uses TRBV7-2 and TRBJ2-5; weak D call: TRBD2 (7 bases). The germline CDR1 and CDR2 sequences are SGHTA and FQGNSA. The CDR3 is 14 amino acids. Trimming cost V 0 bases and J 5 bases, with 10 bases left between them. The CDR3 reads CASSLAGGQETQYF. CDR3 DNA sequence: TGTGCCAGCAGCTTAGCGGGGGGGCAGGAGACCCAGTACTTC.

The rearrangement links TRBV7-9 to TRBJ2-7; D may be TRBD2 (6 bases). Germline values: CDR1 SEHNR, CDR2 FQNEAQ (reference sequence). The CDR3 runs to 14 residues. V lost 5 bases and J 4 bases, leaving 15 bases between the germline ends. The DNA for the CDR3 is TGTGCCAGCAGCCCCGGGGGTGGGATGTACGAGCAGTACTTC. It translates to CASSPGGGMYEQYF.

This clone was counted only a few times. V usage is TRBV9 and J usage is TRBJ2-2; TRBD2 matches 11 bases. J was trimmed by 1 base and V by 4 bases; bases with no gene match: 3. In germline, CDR1 is SGDLS, CDR2 YYNGEE. The CDR3 sequence is 16 residues long. The CDR3 reads CASSPGLAVNTGELFF. The CDR3 coding sequence is TGTGCCAGCAGCCCGGGACTAGCGGTGAACACCGGGGAGCTGTTTTTT.